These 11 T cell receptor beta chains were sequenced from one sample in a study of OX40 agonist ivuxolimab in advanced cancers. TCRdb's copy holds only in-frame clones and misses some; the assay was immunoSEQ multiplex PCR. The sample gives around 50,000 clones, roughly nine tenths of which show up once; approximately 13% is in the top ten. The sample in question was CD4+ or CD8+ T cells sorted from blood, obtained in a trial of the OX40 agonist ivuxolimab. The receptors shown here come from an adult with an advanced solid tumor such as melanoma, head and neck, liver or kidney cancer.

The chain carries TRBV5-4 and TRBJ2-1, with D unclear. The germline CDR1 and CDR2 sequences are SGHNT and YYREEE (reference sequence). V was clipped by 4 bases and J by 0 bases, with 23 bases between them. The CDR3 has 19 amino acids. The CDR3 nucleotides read TGTGCCAGCAGCCGTGGCAGGCCCTTCCAGATGAGCTCCTACAATGAGCAGTTCTTC. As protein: CASSRGRPFQMSSYNEQFF.

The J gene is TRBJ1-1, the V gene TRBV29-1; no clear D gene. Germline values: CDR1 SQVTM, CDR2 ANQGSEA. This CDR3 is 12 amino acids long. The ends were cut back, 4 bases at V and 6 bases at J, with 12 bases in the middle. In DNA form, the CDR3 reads TGCAGCGTTGGGTGGGGTAGAGCTGAAGCTTTCTTT. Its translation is CSVGWGRAEAFF.

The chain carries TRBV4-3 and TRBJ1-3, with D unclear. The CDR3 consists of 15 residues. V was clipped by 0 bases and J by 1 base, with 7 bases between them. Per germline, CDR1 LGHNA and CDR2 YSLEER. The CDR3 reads CASSQDRSSGNTIYF. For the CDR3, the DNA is TGCGCCAGCAGCCAAGATCGGTCATCTGGAAACACCATATATTTT.

DNA for the CDR3: TGCAGCGTTGCTATAGGGGACGGCTACACCTTC. This sequence encodes CSVAIGDGYTF. The chain couples TRBV29-1 to TRBJ1-2; TRBD1 might be the D (5 bases). V dropped 4 bases and J dropped 8 bases, with 11 bases sitting between them. The V gene's germline CDR1 is SQVTM and CDR2 ANQGSEA. The CDR3 loop spans 11 amino acids.

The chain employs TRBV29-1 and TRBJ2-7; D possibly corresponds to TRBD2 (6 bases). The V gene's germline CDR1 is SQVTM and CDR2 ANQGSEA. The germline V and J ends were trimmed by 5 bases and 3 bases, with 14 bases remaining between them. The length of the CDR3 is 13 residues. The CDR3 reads CSVSTTGDYEQYF. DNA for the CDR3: TGCAGCGTTAGTACAACGGGGGACTACGAGCAGTACTTC.

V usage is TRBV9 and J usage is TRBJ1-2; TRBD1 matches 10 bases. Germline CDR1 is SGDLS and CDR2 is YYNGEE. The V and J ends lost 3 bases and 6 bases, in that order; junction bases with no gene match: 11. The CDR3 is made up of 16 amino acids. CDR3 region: CASSDPRDRGFDGYTF. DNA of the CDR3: TGTGCCAGCAGCGACCCCCGGGACAGGGGTTTCGATGGCTACACCTTC.

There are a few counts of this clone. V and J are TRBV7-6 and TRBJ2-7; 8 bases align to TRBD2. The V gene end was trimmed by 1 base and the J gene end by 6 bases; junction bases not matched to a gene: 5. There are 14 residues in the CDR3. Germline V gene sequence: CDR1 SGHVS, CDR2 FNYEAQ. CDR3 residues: CASSLGAGGLEQYF. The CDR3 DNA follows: TGTGCCAGCAGCTTAGGCGCGGGAGGACTCGAGCAGTACTTC.

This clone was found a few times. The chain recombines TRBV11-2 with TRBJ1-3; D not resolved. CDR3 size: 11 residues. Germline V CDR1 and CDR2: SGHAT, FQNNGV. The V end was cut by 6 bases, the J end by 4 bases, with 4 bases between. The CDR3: CASSSGNTIYF. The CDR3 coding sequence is TGTGCCAGCAGTTCCGGAAACACCATATATTTT.

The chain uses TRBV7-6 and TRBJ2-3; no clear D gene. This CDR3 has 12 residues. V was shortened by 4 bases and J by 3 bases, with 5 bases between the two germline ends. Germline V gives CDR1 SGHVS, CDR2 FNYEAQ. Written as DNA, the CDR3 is TGTGCCAGCAGCTGGGGTACAGATACGCAGTATTTT. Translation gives CASSWGTDTQYF.

The CDR3 coding sequence is TGTGCCAGCAGCTTGGGTGTGGAGTTGGTCCTTAGCAATCAGCCCCAGCATTTT. Its protein product is CASSLGVELVLSNQPQHF. The V gene is TRBV5-5, the J gene TRBJ1-5, with no clear D. Germline lookup yields CDR1 SGHKS and CDR2 YYEKEE (reference sequence). The CDR3 is made up of 18 amino acids. Between the trimmed V and J ends, which lost 0 bases and 0 bases, there was a span of 16 bases.

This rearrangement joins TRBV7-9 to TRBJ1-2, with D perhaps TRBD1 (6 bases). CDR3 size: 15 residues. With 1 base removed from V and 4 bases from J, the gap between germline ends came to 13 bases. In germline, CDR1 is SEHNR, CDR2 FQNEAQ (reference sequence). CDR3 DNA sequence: TGTGCCAGCAGCTTAGTAGAAGACAGGAGCTATGGCTACACCTTC. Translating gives CASSLVEDRSYGYTF.